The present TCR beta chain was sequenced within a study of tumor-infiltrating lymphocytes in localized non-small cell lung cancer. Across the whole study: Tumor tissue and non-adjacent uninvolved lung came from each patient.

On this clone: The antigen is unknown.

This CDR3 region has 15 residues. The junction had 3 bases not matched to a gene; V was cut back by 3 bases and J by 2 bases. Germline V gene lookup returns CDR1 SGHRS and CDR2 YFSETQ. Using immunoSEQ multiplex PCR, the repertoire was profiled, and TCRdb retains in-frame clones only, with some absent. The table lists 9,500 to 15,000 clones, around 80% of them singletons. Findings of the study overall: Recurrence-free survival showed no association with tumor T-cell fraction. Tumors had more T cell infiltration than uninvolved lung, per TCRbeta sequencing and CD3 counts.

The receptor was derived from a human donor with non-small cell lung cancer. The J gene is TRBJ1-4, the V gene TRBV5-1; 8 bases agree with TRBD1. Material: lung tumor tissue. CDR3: CASSSTGGTNEKLFF. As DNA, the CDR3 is TGCGCCAGCAGCTCCACAGGGGGGACTAATGAAAAACTGTTTTTT.